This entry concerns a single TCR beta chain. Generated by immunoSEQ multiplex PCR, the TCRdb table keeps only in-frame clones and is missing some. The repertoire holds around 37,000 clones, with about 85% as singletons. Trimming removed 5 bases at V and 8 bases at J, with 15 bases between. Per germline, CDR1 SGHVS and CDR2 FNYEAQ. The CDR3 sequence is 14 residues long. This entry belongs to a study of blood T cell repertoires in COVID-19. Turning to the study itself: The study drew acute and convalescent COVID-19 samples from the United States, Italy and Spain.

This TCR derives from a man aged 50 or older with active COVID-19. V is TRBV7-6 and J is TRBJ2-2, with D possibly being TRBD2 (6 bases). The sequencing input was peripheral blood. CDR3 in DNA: TGTGCCAGCAGCGACACCGGGGGAAGGGGGGAGCTGTTTTTT. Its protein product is CASSDTGGRGELFF.